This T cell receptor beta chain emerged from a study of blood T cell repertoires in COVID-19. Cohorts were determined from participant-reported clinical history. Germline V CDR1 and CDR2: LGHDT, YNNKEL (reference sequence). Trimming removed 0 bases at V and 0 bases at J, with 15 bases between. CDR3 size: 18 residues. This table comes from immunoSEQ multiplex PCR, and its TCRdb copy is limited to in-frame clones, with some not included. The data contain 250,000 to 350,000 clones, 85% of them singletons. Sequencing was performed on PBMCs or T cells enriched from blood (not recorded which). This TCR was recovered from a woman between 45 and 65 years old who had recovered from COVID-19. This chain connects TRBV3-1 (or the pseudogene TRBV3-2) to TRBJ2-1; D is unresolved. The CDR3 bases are TGTGCCAGCAGCCAAGAACCCCCCAGCGTCAGCTCCTACAATGAGCAGTTCTTC. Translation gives CASSQEPPSVSSYNEQFF.